This TCR beta chain is drawn from a study of identical twins. TCRdb re-analysed the 5' RACE reads in MiXCR, keeping a single row per CDR3 protein. The sample lists roughly 470,000 distinct CDR3 sequences, about 13% occurring once. Losses at the gene ends were 0 bases for V and 6 bases for J; bases not matched to a gene: 10. The CDR3 is 17 residues long. From germline, CDR1 is ENHRY and CDR2 SYGVKD. The same data also contributed to another study, on yellow fever vaccine responses in identical twins.

This clonotype was obtained from a woman under 30 in good health. The chain employs TRBV10-3 and TRBJ2-3; 9 bases are shared with TRBD2. The sequenced sample consisted of CD4+ T cells sorted from blood. CDR3 in DNA: TGTGCCATCAGTGAGTCGGGTAGCGGGGGCCATGGGGATACGCAGTATTTT. Its protein is CAISESGSGGHGDTQYF.